This T cell receptor beta chain was captured in a study of blood T cell repertoires in COVID-19. TCRdb's table, derived via immunoSEQ multiplex PCR, lists solely in-frame clones and lacks some. The data contain about 83,000 clones, approximately 86% of them singletons. Germline values: CDR1 LGHDT, CDR2 YNNKEL (reference sequence). The ends were cut back, 4 bases at V and 7 bases at J, with 16 bases in the middle. The CDR3 is 14 residues long. The sequenced sample was peripheral blood. This TCR derives from an elderly man with active or convalescent COVID-19. V and J are TRBV3-1 (or the pseudogene TRBV3-2) and TRBJ1-1; D gene uncertain. The CDR3: CASSPTAGVGEAFF. DNA of the CDR3: TGTGCCAGCAGCCCTACAGCGGGAGTGGGTGAAGCTTTCTTT.